The table lists the clone carrying this T cell receptor beta chain with a few counts. The antigen is undetermined. Per the germline V gene, CDR1 is SGHTA and CDR2 is FQGNSA. With 3 bases removed from V and 6 bases from J, the gap between germline ends came to 14 bases. The CDR3 sequence is 15 residues long. These data originate in a study of beta chain features in type 1 diabetes. For the study at large: Regarding age, gender and cell yields, patients proved similar to healthy donors.

General observations from the study: More deletions and fewer insertions at VDJ junctions were seen in type 1 diabetes patients. TCRB CDR3 length was moderately but significantly reduced in all four CD4+ subsets of Type 1 diabetes patients.

CD4+ naive, central memory, regulatory and stem cell-like memory cells were sorted via CD45RO/CCR7/CD25/CD127/CD95/CD27. The entirety of the isolated RNA underwent reverse transcription, so expressed TCRB transcripts were sequenced. The data were produced by immunoSEQ multiplex PCR, yet TCRdb's version contains in-frame clones alone and is incomplete. The sample contains about 150,000 clones, around 9.7% of which appear only once. This chain joins TRBV7-2 and TRBJ2-2; D might be TRBD2 (6 bases). The sequence derives from a young woman with type 1 diabetes. The specimen sequenced was central memory CD4+ T cells from blood. The CDR3 reads CASSFLGGDAGELFF. CDR3 coding DNA: TGTGCCAGCAGCTTCTTGGGCGGGGACGCCGGGGAGCTGTTTTTT.